This entry is about one T cell receptor beta chain. Its antigen remains unknown. This sample stems from a study of PD-L1 blockade in urothelial cancer. At the level of the study: Blood samples had a median of approximately 150,000 T cells.

Into every PCR, synthetic TCR analog templates were spiked. The assay was immunoSEQ multiplex PCR, and TCRdb's table has in-frame clones only and misses some. Of more than 95,000 clones in the sample, approximately 85% are singletons; the top ten hold roughly 2.3%. Germline V gene data show CDR1 as MNHEY and CDR2 as SMNVEV (reference sequence). The CDR3 extends over 12 amino acids. Trimming stripped 8 bases from V and 6 bases from J, with 11 bases between. Specified time point: peripheral blood 6 weeks after treatment start. General study results and limits: A pretreatment blood TCR clonality that fell below the median predicted better progression-free and overall survival.

The sample here was PBMCs, taken around atezolizumab (anti-PD-L1) treatment. The J gene is TRBJ2-1, the V gene TRBV27, with D tentatively TRBD2 (6 bases). The TCR originated in a man aged 45-65 years with urothelial cancer. The CDR3 DNA sequence: TGTGCCAGCGGGCGGGGTCTCAATGAGCAGTTCTTC. Translating it yields CASGRGLNEQFF.